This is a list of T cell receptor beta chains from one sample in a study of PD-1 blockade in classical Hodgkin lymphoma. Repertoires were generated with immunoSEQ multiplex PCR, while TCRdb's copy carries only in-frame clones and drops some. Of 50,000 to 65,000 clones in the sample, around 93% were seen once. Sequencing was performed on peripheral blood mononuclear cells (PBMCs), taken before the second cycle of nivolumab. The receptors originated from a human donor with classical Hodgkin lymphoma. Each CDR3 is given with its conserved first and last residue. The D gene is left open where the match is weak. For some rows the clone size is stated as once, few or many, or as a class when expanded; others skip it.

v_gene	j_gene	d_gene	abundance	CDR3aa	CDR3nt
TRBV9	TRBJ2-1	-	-	CASSAEGDVSYNEQFF	TGTGCCAGCAGCGCCGAGGGAGACGTCTCCTACAATGAGCAGTTCTTC
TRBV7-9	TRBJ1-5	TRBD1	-	CASSSNSLGQKVNQPQHF	TGTGCCAGCAGCTCGAATTCTCTGGGACAGAAGGTTAATCAGCCCCAGCATTTT
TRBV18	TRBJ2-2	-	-	CASSPPSGGELFF	TGTGCCAGCTCACCACCTAGCGGCGGGGAGCTGTTTTTT
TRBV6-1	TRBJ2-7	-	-	CASSGTPGYEQYF	TGTGCCAGCTCCGGGACACCAGGCTACGAGCAGTACTTC
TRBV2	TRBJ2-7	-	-	CASSEGSSSYEQYF	TGTGCCAGCAGTGAGGGGAGTAGCTCCTACGAGCAGTACTTC
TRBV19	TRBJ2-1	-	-	CASSTGRGRSEGPNEQFF	TGTGCCAGTAGTACGGGTAGGGGGCGATCGGAGGGCCCCAATGAGCAGTTCTTC
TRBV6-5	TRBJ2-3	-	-	CASRRTSTDTQYF	TGTGCCAGCAGGAGGACGAGCACAGATACGCAGTATTTT
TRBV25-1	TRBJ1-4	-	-	CASSEHGRPGGTNEKLFF	TGTGCCAGCAGTGAGCACGGCAGGCCGGGAGGCACTAATGAAAAACTGTTTTTT
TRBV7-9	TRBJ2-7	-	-	CASAGTYEQYF	TGTGCCAGTGCCGGAACCTACGAGCAGTACTTC
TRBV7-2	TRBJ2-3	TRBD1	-	CASSLAIGQGLFDTQYF	TGTGCCAGCAGCTTAGCGATCGGACAGGGGCTCTTTGATACGCAGTATTTT
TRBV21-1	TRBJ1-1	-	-	CASSKESSNTEAFF	TGTGCCAGCAGCAAAGAGAGTAGCAACACTGAAGCTTTCTTT
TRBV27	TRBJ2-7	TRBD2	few	CASRGEGRQYF	TGTGCCAGCAGGGGGGAGGGGCGGCAGTACTTC
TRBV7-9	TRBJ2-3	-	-	CASSLGSGSTDTQYF	TGTGCCAGCAGCTTAGGGTCCGGTAGCACAGATACGCAGTATTTT
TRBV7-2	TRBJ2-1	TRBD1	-	CASSVGTGLNEQFF	TGTGCCAGCAGCGTCGGGACAGGGCTCAATGAGCAGTTCTTC
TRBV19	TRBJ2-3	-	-	CASSGAQGTDTQYF	TGTGCCAGTAGTGGGGCACAGGGCACAGATACGCAGTATTTT
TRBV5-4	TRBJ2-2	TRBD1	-	CASSLGGQGNRVVGELFF	TGTGCCAGCAGCTTGGGGGGACAGGGGAATCGCGTTGTCGGGGAGCTGTTTTTT
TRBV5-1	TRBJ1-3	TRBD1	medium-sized	CASSDGQALGNTIYF	TGCGCCAGCAGCGATGGACAGGCGCTTGGAAACACCATATATTTT
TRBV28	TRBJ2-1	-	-	CAGQSSYNEQFF	TGTGCCGGGCAGAGCTCCTACAATGAGCAGTTCTTC
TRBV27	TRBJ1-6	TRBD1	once	CASSLTGGPSSYNSPLHF	TGTGCCAGCAGTTTAACAGGGGGCCCGAGCTCCTATAATTCACCCCTCCACTTT